This T cell receptor (beta chain) came from a study of identical twins (dated by TCRdb to the mid-2010s). Background for the entire study: To test whether fetal clonotypes persist, this study deep-sequenced TCR alpha and beta repertoires from monozygotic twins, from unrelated adults of various ages, and from cord blood. To rule out contamination, replicate twin experiments were performed at different times with different library preparation protocols. Results the study describes overall, beyond this receptor: Because the same donors could not be followed over many years, conclusions were based on cross-sectional statistical analysis. Compared with coincidental sharing between unrelated individuals, an excess of low generation-probability sequences was observed among out-of-frame TCR alpha sequences shared between twins. Abundant cord blood beta clonotypes had fewer insertions, young adult naive repertoires showed a similar but weaker trend, and memory repertoires showed no such trend. The excess sharing between twins in beta out-of-frame sequences was weaker because fewer shared sequences reduced the signal-to-noise ratio. Invariant T cells such as MAIT and iNKT could partly confound zero-insertion analyses, though diverse VJ usage argued against this for most clonotypes. Out-of-frame TCR alpha sharing in monozygotic twins was systematically underestimated by recombination models, whereas sharing between unrelated individuals was in agreement with the recombination models.

All donors were healthy Caucasians. This clonotype turned up a few times. Its specific antigen is unknown. No base quality values were provided; no much bigger clone lies one nucleotide off. The library was produced with 5' RACE. For sequencing, an Illumina HiSeq 2000 was employed. Template switching introduced a universal primer binding site; the final cDNA contained a unique molecular identifier, enabling accurate counting of TCR cDNA molecules. Specific primers in the conserved constant-segment region were used to synthesize first-strand cDNA for TCR alpha and beta chains. To control for contamination, each cDNA library was double barcoded with a SMART-Mk sample barcode plus Illumina barcodes. TruSeq adapter sequences along with Illumina sample barcodes were introduced in two successive PCR steps. TCR alpha and beta cDNA libraries were sequenced on the Illumina HiSeq platform with custom primers. In the original analysis: MiGEC processed the raw reads to extract unique molecular identifiers, while MiXCR was used to determine the CDR3 positions. Recombination models were inferred per individual with the repgenHMM and IGoR tools using an EM algorithm. The analysis of shared clonotypes was done with the tcR package in R, with sharing normalized by the product of cloneset sizes. To study raw recombination without the effects of thymic and clonal selection, out-of-frame nonproductive sequences were analyzed. TCRdb reprocessing: public reads trimmed at Q25 with fastp, clones called with MiXCR, in-frame beta chains kept. Every entry covers one CDR3 protein and lists the most common genes and DNA from its rows. Here the V and J calls rest on TCRdb's processing, not on the authors' analysis. Here the sample has around 1.7 million distinct CDR3 sequences; about 31% occur a single time. The top ten clones comprise about 0.27% of the sample.

This clonotype was sampled from a newborn girl in good health. The sequenced material came from cord blood.

The DNA sequence is as follows: TGTGCCAGCAGTTTAAAAAGTCGTGGACCCCTCCACTTT. This gives the protein CASSLKSRGPLHF. The chain was built from TRBV27 and TRBJ1-6, with the D gene not confidently named. Trimming removed 2 bases from V and 12 bases from J, leaving 11 bases between the germline ends. Spanning cysteine to phenylalanine, the CDR3 consists of 13 amino acids. The sequence is cut down to CDR3 DNA, 39 bases in frame from base 1. CDR1 is given as MNHEY and CDR2 as SMNVEV, both from the germline V gene (reference sequence).